Described below is a single T cell receptor (delta chain) sequence and its context. The source of the sample is a study of gamma-delta T cells after stem cell transplantation. Unmatched junction bases numbered 11, after V lost 3 bases and J lost 2 bases. The germline CDR1 and CDR2 sequences are GEAIGNYY and EKD. This CDR3 has 18 amino acids. TCRdb re-identified clones in the RT-PCR reads via CATT. The table has about 2,800 delta-chain clones, about 2.9% seen once. The sequence was collected from a human donor. It is not recorded whose cells these are; they may come from a transplant donor. The V and J genes are TRDV2 and TRDJ1; TRDD3 agrees at 13 bases. The sample comprised gamma-delta T cells. CDR3 residues: CACDAVRTGGYGTDKLIF. The CDR3 coding sequence is TGTGCCTGTGACGCGGTCCGTACTGGGGGATACGGGACCGATAAACTCATCTTT.